Listed below are T cell receptor beta chains from one sample, sequenced in a study of human T cells and chemical hapten exposure. TCRdb re-analysed the RACE reads in MiXCR, keeping a single row per CDR3 protein. The profile shows tens of thousands of distinct CDR3 sequences, approximately 6.7% of them singletons. Source: whole blood, taken in connection with sensitization to the hapten diphenylcyclopropenone (DPC). These receptors all come from a woman in her twenties or thirties with alopecia areata. Some clones in this sample may be carry-over from other donors' samples. CDR3s include the opening cysteine and the closing phenylalanine or tryptophan. A D gene is named only where the DNA matches it firmly. Size is stated for part of the rows, as once, few or many counts, or as a class when the clone is expanded.

d_call: .
v_call: TRBV20-1
j_call: TRBJ2-1
clone_size: few
cdr3_nt: TGCAGTGCTAGAGGACAGAACAAAGGGCCCTTTTACAATGAGCAGTTCTTC
cdr3_aa: CSARGQNKGPFYNEQFF

d_call: .
v_call: TRBV7-6
j_call: TRBJ2-7
clone_size: many
cdr3_nt: TGTGCCAGCAGCTTAAGTCCTGGCTCCTACGAGCAGTACTTC
cdr3_aa: CASSLSPGSYEQYF

d_call: .
v_call: TRBV25-1
j_call: TRBJ2-1
clone_size: many
cdr3_nt: TGTGCCAGCATCGGTACAGACAAAAGCTCCTACAATGAGCAGTTCTTC
cdr3_aa: CASIGTDKSSYNEQFF

d_call: .
v_call: TRBV11-2
j_call: TRBJ2-3
clone_size: many
cdr3_nt: TGTGCCAGCAGCTTAGACGGGGTCCTAAGCACAGATACGCAGTATTTT
cdr3_aa: CASSLDGVLSTDTQYF

d_call: .
v_call: TRBV18
j_call: TRBJ2-1
clone_size: .
cdr3_nt: TGTGCCAGCTCAATAACCTCCTTTGGGGCAGGGCAGAATGAGCAGTTCTTC
cdr3_aa: CASSITSFGAGQNEQFF

d_call: TRBD2
v_call: TRBV25-1
j_call: TRBJ2-3
clone_size: many
cdr3_nt: TGTGCCAGCTCGGGACTAGCGGGGAGCACAGATACGCAGTATTTT
cdr3_aa: CASSGLAGSTDTQYF

d_call: .
v_call: TRBV6-5
j_call: TRBJ1-1
clone_size: .
cdr3_nt: TGTGCCAGCAGTCTAGGTAAGGGGGACACTGAAGCTTTCTTT
cdr3_aa: CASSLGKGDTEAFF

d_call: TRBD1
v_call: TRBV20-1
j_call: TRBJ2-7
clone_size: many
cdr3_nt: TGCAGTGCCGTATTGATCGGGACAGGGGGCGAGCAGTACTTC
cdr3_aa: CSAVLIGTGGEQYF

d_call: .
v_call: TRBV11-2
j_call: TRBJ2-5
clone_size: many
cdr3_nt: TGTGCCAGCAGCTCTAGGGACTCCAATAGAGCAGAGACCCAGTACTTC
cdr3_aa: CASSSRDSNRAETQYF

d_call: .
v_call: TRBV3-1
j_call: TRBJ2-1
clone_size: many
cdr3_nt: TGTGCCAGCAGCTCAGATGGGCCCAATGAGCAGTTCTTC
cdr3_aa: CASSSDGPNEQFF

d_call: .
v_call: TRBV18
j_call: TRBJ1-1
clone_size: many
cdr3_nt: TGTGCCAGCTCACCATTGTGGAGGGCTGAAGCTTTCTTT
cdr3_aa: CASSPLWRAEAFF

d_call: TRBD1
v_call: TRBV7-9
j_call: TRBJ1-6
clone_size: many
cdr3_nt: TGTGCCAGCAGCAAACAGGGGGATAATTCACCCCTCCACTTT
cdr3_aa: CASSKQGDNSPLHF

d_call: .
v_call: TRBV6-6
j_call: TRBJ1-5
clone_size: .
cdr3_nt: TGTGCCAGCAGCGACGAACGGGGAGGAGGCAATCAGCCCCAGCATTTT
cdr3_aa: CASSDERGGGNQPQHF

d_call: TRBD1
v_call: TRBV7-9
j_call: TRBJ1-4
clone_size: many
cdr3_nt: TGTGCCAGCAGAGATGACAGGGGGCGAGGTGAAAAACTGTTTTTT
cdr3_aa: CASRDDRGRGEKLFF

d_call: .
v_call: TRBV6-6
j_call: TRBJ1-4
clone_size: many
cdr3_nt: TGTGCCAGCAGTTACGGGTTTCCTGCAACTAATGAAAAACTGTTTTTT
cdr3_aa: CASSYGFPATNEKLFF

d_call: TRBD1
v_call: TRBV14
j_call: TRBJ2-7
clone_size: many
cdr3_nt: TGTGCCAGCAGCCAAGATATCCTGGACAGGGGGTCCTACGAGCAGTACTTC
cdr3_aa: CASSQDILDRGSYEQYF

d_call: .
v_call: TRBV11-3
j_call: TRBJ1-4
clone_size: .
cdr3_nt: TGTGCCAGCAGCCCTAAACCGGCGCTCACGGATAAGAGAAAACTGTTTTTT
cdr3_aa: CASSPKPALTDKRKLFF

d_call: TRBD1
v_call: TRBV6-5
j_call: TRBJ1-3
clone_size: many
cdr3_nt: TGTGCCAGCAGCTACGGACAGGGGACTGGAAACACCATATATTTT
cdr3_aa: CASSYGQGTGNTIYF

d_call: .
v_call: TRBV7-9
j_call: TRBJ1-2
clone_size: many
cdr3_nt: TGTGCCAGCAGCTTAGGTGGTAACTATGGCTACACCTTC
cdr3_aa: CASSLGGNYGYTF

d_call: .
v_call: TRBV3-1
j_call: TRBJ2-6
clone_size: many
cdr3_nt: TGTGCCAGCAGCCATCCCAACAGGGTGGTAACTGGGGCCAACGTCCTGACTTTC
cdr3_aa: CASSHPNRVVTGANVLTF

d_call: .
v_call: TRBV6-5
j_call: TRBJ1-2
clone_size: .
cdr3_nt: TGTGCCAGCAGTTACTCGACGGGGGCCGCCTATGGCTACACCTTC
cdr3_aa: CASSYSTGAAYGYTF

d_call: .
v_call: TRBV6-1
j_call: TRBJ2-3
clone_size: many
cdr3_nt: TGTGCCAGCAGTTCCCGGGGCGCCCTTGGTTTAAATACGCAGTATTTT
cdr3_aa: CASSSRGALGLNTQYF

d_call: .
v_call: TRBV27
j_call: TRBJ2-4
clone_size: many
cdr3_nt: TGTGCCAGCACTGCAACAGGGCTAGCCAAAAACATTCAGTACTTC
cdr3_aa: CASTATGLAKNIQYF

d_call: TRBD2
v_call: TRBV4-1
j_call: TRBJ2-3
clone_size: many
cdr3_nt: TGCGCCAGCAGCCAAGACGGCGCCGGGGGGGCCAGGGATACGCAGTATTTT
cdr3_aa: CASSQDGAGGARDTQYF

d_call: TRBD2
v_call: TRBV20-1
j_call: TRBJ2-3
clone_size: many
cdr3_nt: TGCAGTGCTATAGGGACTAGCGGGGTTTCAGATACGCAGTATTTT
cdr3_aa: CSAIGTSGVSDTQYF

d_call: .
v_call: TRBV10-2
j_call: TRBJ1-4
clone_size: many
cdr3_nt: TGCGCCAGCAGTGTCTCAGGGGAACTGTTTTTT
cdr3_aa: CASSVSGELFF

d_call: TRBD1
v_call: TRBV29-1
j_call: TRBJ2-7
clone_size: many
cdr3_nt: TGCAGCGTTGGGCTCCCGGGACAGGGTCGGCACGAGCAGTACTTC
cdr3_aa: CSVGLPGQGRHEQYF

d_call: TRBD1
v_call: TRBV3-1
j_call: TRBJ1-1
clone_size: many
cdr3_nt: TGTGCCAGCAGCCATGACAGGGTTCTCAGCATAAACACTGAAGCTTTCTTT
cdr3_aa: CASSHDRVLSINTEAFF

d_call: .
v_call: TRBV5-1
j_call: TRBJ2-5
clone_size: many
cdr3_nt: TGCGCCAGCAGCTTGGAGGGGGTTGGAGAGACCCAGTACTTC
cdr3_aa: CASSLEGVGETQYF

d_call: TRBD1
v_call: TRBV20-1
j_call: TRBJ1-4
clone_size: many
cdr3_nt: TGCAGTGCTAGACCCGCGACAGGGGGCAGGGAAAAACTGTTTTTT
cdr3_aa: CSARPATGGREKLFF

d_call: TRBD1
v_call: TRBV5-1
j_call: TRBJ1-2
clone_size: many
cdr3_nt: TGCGCCAGCAGCTGGGGACAGGGCGATGGCTACACCTTC
cdr3_aa: CASSWGQGDGYTF

d_call: .
v_call: TRBV5-1
j_call: TRBJ2-5
clone_size: many
cdr3_nt: TGCGCCAGCAGCTTGGGCGTAGGACAGAAAGAGACCCAGTACTTC
cdr3_aa: CASSLGVGQKETQYF

d_call: TRBD2
v_call: TRBV19
j_call: TRBJ2-2
clone_size: .
cdr3_nt: TGTGCCAGTAGTATAGATTCCGGACTAGCGAGGGGCACCGGGGAGCTGTTTTTT
cdr3_aa: CASSIDSGLARGTGELFF

d_call: .
v_call: TRBV6-5
j_call: TRBJ1-5
clone_size: many
cdr3_nt: TGTGCCAGCAGTCACACACAGGGCTCCGATCAGCCCCAGCATTTT
cdr3_aa: CASSHTQGSDQPQHF

d_call: .
v_call: TRBV24-1
j_call: TRBJ1-4
clone_size: many
cdr3_nt: TGTGCCACCGTTAACCCAGGATCCAATGAAAAACTGTTTTTT
cdr3_aa: CATVNPGSNEKLFF

d_call: .
v_call: TRBV5-1
j_call: TRBJ1-2
clone_size: few
cdr3_nt: TGCGCCAGCAGCTTGGGAGAGGCAGGGGATGGCTACACCTTC
cdr3_aa: CASSLGEAGDGYTF

d_call: TRBD1
v_call: TRBV6-5
j_call: TRBJ2-7
clone_size: many
cdr3_nt: TGTGCCAGCAGTTACTCGGGTAGGGGGCCCCACGAGCAGTACTTC
cdr3_aa: CASSYSGRGPHEQYF

d_call: .
v_call: TRBV28
j_call: TRBJ2-3
clone_size: many
cdr3_nt: TGTGCCAGCAGTCCTCTCTCCAGTTCCGACGTGGATACGCAGTATTTT
cdr3_aa: CASSPLSSSDVDTQYF

d_call: .
v_call: TRBV18
j_call: TRBJ1-3
clone_size: many
cdr3_nt: TGTGCCAGCTCACCAGGGTCTGGAAACACCATATATTTT
cdr3_aa: CASSPGSGNTIYF

d_call: .
v_call: TRBV27
j_call: TRBJ1-4
clone_size: .
cdr3_nt: TGTGCCAGCAGTTTAACGAGGGGAGGTTCAAATGAAAAACTGTTTTTT
cdr3_aa: CASSLTRGGSNEKLFF

d_call: TRBD1
v_call: TRBV12-3/TRBV12-4
j_call: TRBJ1-2
clone_size: few
cdr3_nt: TGTGCCAGCAGTTCGGACAGGGGGTATGGCTACACCTTC
cdr3_aa: CASSSDRGYGYTF